Below, 8 T cell receptor beta chains from the same sample are listed, as sequenced in a study of cytomegalovirus exposure and HLA in healthy donors. Primers for the PCR totalled 60 Vbeta and 13 Jbeta. The method was immunoSEQ multiplex PCR; TCRdb's version includes in-frame clones alone and lacks a portion of them. The sample includes around 170,000 clones, approximately 84% seen only once; the top ten take about 3.8%. The sequenced material came from PBMCs. These receptors were obtained from a man in his forties or fifties in good health and CMV-seronegative.

The J gene is TRBJ2-7, the V gene TRBV28; 9 positions agree with TRBD2. CDR1 is MDHEN, CDR2 SYDVKM, per germline. This CDR3 is 14 amino acids long. V dropped 2 bases and J dropped 4; count of bases not matched to a gene: 3. The CDR3 nucleotides read TGTGCCAGCAGTTTAGCGGGGGGGCGGTACGAGCAGTACTTC. Translating it yields CASSLAGGRYEQYF.

This sequence joins TRBV5-1 and TRBJ2-1, with 7 nucleotides matching TRBD1. The V and J ends lost 4 bases and 4 bases, in that order; junction bases with no gene match: 5. This CDR3 has 14 amino acids. Germline lookup yields CDR1 SGHRS and CDR2 YFSETQ. The CDR3 sequence: CASSLDRSYNEQFF. DNA of the CDR3: TGCGCCAGCAGCCTGGACAGGTCTTACAATGAGCAGTTCTTC.

CDR3 sequence reads: CASSVTGSYGYTF. Written as DNA, the CDR3 is TGTGCCAGCAGTGTAACAGGAAGCTATGGCTACACCTTC. The chain is built from TRBV27 and TRBJ1-2; TRBD1 is a possible D gene (5 bases). The CDR3 covers 13 residues. V lost 5 bases and J lost 4, with 11 bases in between. Germline-derived CDR1 and CDR2 are MNHEY and SMNVEV (reference sequence).

DNA for the CDR3: TGTGCCAGTAGTATAGATGGGGGCAGAACTTATGGCTACACCTTC. Translated, it gives CASSIDGGRTYGYTF. The chain carries TRBV19 and TRBJ1-2; D might be TRBD1 (6 bases). Trimming cost V 0 bases and J 5 bases, with 13 bases left between them. The germline V gene has CDR1 LNHDA and CDR2 SQIVND (reference sequence). The CDR3 runs 15 residues. Based on the CDR3 plus reference TRBV19 and TRBJ1-2, the full variable domain is DGGITQSPKYLFRKEGQNVTLSCEQNLNHDAMYWYRQDPGQGLRLIYYSQIVNDFQKGDIAEGYSVSREKKESFPLTVTSAQKNPTAFYLCASSIDGGRTYGYTFGSGTRLTVV.

The J gene is TRBJ2-1, the V gene TRBV27, with TRBD2 matching 15 bases. Germline V lookup: CDR1 MNHEY, CDR2 SMNVEV (reference sequence). The CDR3 consists of 16 residues. Germline trimming cut 4 bases from V and 7 bases from J; bases unmatched to any gene: 5. Here the CDR3 reads CASSWTSGGAGNEQFF. CDR3 bases: TGTGCCAGCAGTTGGACTAGCGGGGGGGCCGGGAATGAGCAGTTCTTC.

Details on this clone: This sample also contains other DNA sequences that code for the same CDR3. The chain combines TRBV5-1 with TRBJ2-6; possibly TRBD1 for D (5 bases). This CDR3 spans 16 amino acids. Trimming cost V 4 bases and J 0 bases, with 11 bases left between them. From germline, CDR1 is SGHRS and CDR2 YFSETQ. Written as DNA, the CDR3 is TGCGCCAGCAGCCTTGACAGAGCCTCTGGGGCCAACGTCCTGACTTTC. Encoded protein: CASSLDRASGANVLTF.

The J gene is TRBJ1-1, the V gene TRBV10-3; the D is unclear. V was shortened by 0 bases and J by 5 bases, with 10 bases between the two germline ends. CDR1 is ENHRY, CDR2 SYGVKD, per germline. The CDR3 length is 14 residues. As DNA, the CDR3 is TGTGCCATCAGTGAGTCGGAAAGGAGGACTGAAGCTTTCTTT. Translated, it gives CAISESERRTEAFF.

V gene TRBV7-4 combines with J gene TRBJ1-5; a possible D gene is TRBD1 (6 bases). Germline-derived CDR1 and CDR2 are SGHVT and SQSDAQ. V lost 5 bases and J 0 bases, leaving 14 bases between the germline ends. The CDR3 is 16 amino acids. The CDR3 is CASSVRDTFSNQPQHF. The CDR3 DNA reads as TGTGCCAGCAGCGTCCGGGACACTTTTAGCAATCAGCCCCAGCATTTT.